A selection of T cell receptor beta chains follows, all from one sample in a study of blood T cell repertoires in COVID-19. The table came from immunoSEQ multiplex PCR; TCRdb's copy has only in-frame clones and leaves some out. The sample contains 450,000 or so clones, 89% of which appear only once. The specimen sequenced was peripheral blood. The receptors were gathered from a woman aged 40 to 50 with COVID-19, enrolled during active disease. Each CDR3 is given with its conserved first and last residue.

J	V	CDR3
TRBJ2-1	TRBV7-2	CASSLREGGPYNEQFF
TRBJ1-2	TRBV28	CATLWGGGYGYTF
TRBJ2-2	TRBV5-1	CASRGSFSGELFF
TRBJ2-7	TRBV18	CASSPRPGDAYEQYF
TRBJ1-1	TRBV11-2	CASSLAGSPEAFF
TRBJ1-3	TRBV4-1	CASSPGQGAGGNTIYF
TRBJ1-1	TRBV29-1	CSATWLRGGPSGTEAFF
TRBJ1-2	TRBV25-1	CASSGTPKGYGYTF
TRBJ2-5	TRBV30	CACRIRGRGRQETQYF
TRBJ2-1	TRBV28	CASNSGQGDEQFF
TRBJ2-5	TRBV10-3	CAISGRAGGETQYF
TRBJ2-5	TRBV6-2/TRBV6-3	CASSWTSGGAETQYF